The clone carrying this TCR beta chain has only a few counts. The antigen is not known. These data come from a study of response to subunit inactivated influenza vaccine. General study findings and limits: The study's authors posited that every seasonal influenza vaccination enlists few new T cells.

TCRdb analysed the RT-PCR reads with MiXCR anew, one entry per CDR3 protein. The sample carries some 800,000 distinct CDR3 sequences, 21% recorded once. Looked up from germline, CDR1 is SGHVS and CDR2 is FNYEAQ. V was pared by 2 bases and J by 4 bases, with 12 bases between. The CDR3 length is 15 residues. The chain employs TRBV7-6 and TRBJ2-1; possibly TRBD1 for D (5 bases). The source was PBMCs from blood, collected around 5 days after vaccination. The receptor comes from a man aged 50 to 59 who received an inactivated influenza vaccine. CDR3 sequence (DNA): TGTGCCAGCAGCTTATTCACGGACACATACAATGAGCAGTTCTTC. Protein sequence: CASSLFTDTYNEQFF.